The present TCR beta chain was sequenced within a study of CD8 T cells in Susac syndrome (dated by TCRdb to the late 2010s). Regarding the complete study: Repertoire sequencing was used to test whether CD8+ T cell activation and differentiation in Susac syndrome was antigen driven. CD8+ T cell repertoire clonality was compared between about a dozen healthy donors, approximately 14 Susac syndrome patients and some 15 multiple sclerosis patients.

High-throughput TCR beta sequencing profiled peripheral blood CD8+ and CD4+ T cells from healthy donors, Susac syndrome patients and multiple sclerosis patients. Multiple sclerosis controls were treatment-naive patients with stable or active relapsing-remitting disease fulfilling revised McDonald criteria. CD8+ TEMRA cells were enriched by FACS, while bulk CD8+ and CD4+ T cells were purified by magnetic negative isolation. Blood was collected in EDTA tubes and processed within 24 hours, with PBMCs isolated through density gradient centrifugation. PBMCs destined for TCR sequencing were cryopreserved in liquid nitrogen and later thawed in a 37 °C water bath. Purity of sorted or isolated CD4+, CD8+ and CD8+ TEMRA cells was at least 90%. Points on this clonotype: Its antigen is currently not known. Base qualities are not provided; no much larger clone lies one nucleotide away.

RNA was extracted using the RNeasy kit, and roughly 0.45 to 1 ug of the RNA was reverse transcribed with random hexamers. The immunoSEQ multiplex PCR assay, covering 54 Vbeta and 13 Jbeta segments, was used to amplify TCR beta CDR3 regions. PCR amplification bias was corrected using a synthetic template baseline for primer optimization and computational correction. As for the original processing: Reads were annotated to V, D and J genes according to IMGT and were analyzed with immunoSEQ Analyzer, with only productive sequences retained. Clonality was calculated as one minus the Shannon entropy normalized by log2 of the number of productive unique sequences. For each patient and control, public and private clones were evaluated within the 100 most prevalent clones. Clones were defined as Susac-specific if absent from the healthy and MS cohorts, from 1052 published viral clones and from other ImmuneACCESS disease sequences. The public reads were reprocessed in TCRdb via fastp at Q25 and MiXCR, keeping in-frame beta chains. Merged by CDR3 protein, the rows form single entries marked with the most common genes and DNA. These V and J calls are TCRdb output, not the study's own analysis. For this sample there are under 550,000 distinct CDR3 sequences; 75% to 90% appear just once. Of the sample, about 0.1% is held by the ten largest clones.

CDR3 length: 13 amino acids, cysteine to phenylalanine. Of the read, only the CDR3 DNA is kept; its 39 bases are in frame from base 1. V loses 2 bases of germline sequence and J loses 2 bases, and the interval between the two ends is 6 bases. Study-wide findings and limitations: The number of individuals in the TCR sequencing and HLA analysis was acknowledged as relatively small.

This receptor was taken from a human donor with multiple sclerosis. The sequence is built from TRBV6-7 and TRBJ1-2; too little of a D gene remains to name it. TRBV6-7 is reported as an ORF; its role is uncertain. Source material: CD8+ T cells from PBMCs. The CDR3 protein sequence reads: CASSYEPNYGYTF. The sequenced DNA is TGTGCCAGCAGTTACGAGCCCAACTATGGCTACACCTTC.